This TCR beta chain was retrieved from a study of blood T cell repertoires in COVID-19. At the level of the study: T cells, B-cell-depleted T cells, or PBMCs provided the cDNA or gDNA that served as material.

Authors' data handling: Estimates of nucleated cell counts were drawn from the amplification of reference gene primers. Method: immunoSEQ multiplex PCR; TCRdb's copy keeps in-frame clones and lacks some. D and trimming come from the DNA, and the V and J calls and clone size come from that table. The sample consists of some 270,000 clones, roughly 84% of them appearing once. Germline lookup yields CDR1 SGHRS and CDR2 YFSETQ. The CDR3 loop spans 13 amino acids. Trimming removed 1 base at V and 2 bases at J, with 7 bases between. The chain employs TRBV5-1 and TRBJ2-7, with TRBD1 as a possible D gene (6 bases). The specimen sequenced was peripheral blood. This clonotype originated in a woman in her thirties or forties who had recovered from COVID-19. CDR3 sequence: CASSLTGPYEQYF. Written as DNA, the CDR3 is TGCGCCAGCAGCTTGACAGGGCCCTACGAGCAGTACTTC.